This T cell receptor beta chain was sequenced in a study of T cell changes during pregnancy in multiple sclerosis. This clone was recorded only once. The CDR3 contains 15 residues. Germline loops: CDR1 KGHSH, CDR2 LQKENI. V gave up 5 bases and J gave up 4 bases, with 15 bases separating them. Profiling relied on immunoSEQ multiplex PCR, and the TCRdb table lists in-frame clones only, not all of them. The data show 45,000 to 70,000 clones, roughly nine tenths seen once. The chain joins TRBV18 to TRBJ1-5; no clear D. Sequenced here: peripheral blood, sampled in the third trimester of pregnancy. The receptor was derived from a female donor in good health, enrolled as a control in a pregnancy study. The CDR3 nucleotides read TGTGCCAGCTCAGTTGGACGCGGGATGAATCAGCCCCAGCATTTT. Translating it yields CASSVGRGMNQPQHF.